Listed here are 32 T cell receptor beta chains from one sample, sequenced in a study of regulatory T cells in long-lasting Graves disease. Regarding time point: newly diagnosed GD, antithyroid drugs for less than 3 months. The TCR library was made from RNA that had been extracted from PBMCs in TRIzol. Arm-PCR of CDR3 regions with iRepertoire HTBI primers generated TCR beta libraries. TCRdb re-derived calls from the multiplex PCR reads in MiXCR, one entry per CDR3 protein. The data show 400,000 to 500,000 distinct CDR3 sequences, with 11% to 15% seen just once and about 15% held by the top ten. These data are also associated with another study on T cells in Graves' hyperthyroidism and ophthalmopathy.

Sequenced here: peripheral blood mononuclear cells (PBMCs), sampled at new diagnosis, from a patient treated with antithyroid drugs. The receptor set was obtained from a woman between 50 and 59 years old with Graves disease.

The V call is TRBV19, the J call TRBJ1-1; maybe TRBD1 (6 bases). Trimming removed 10 bases at V and 3 bases at J, with 12 bases between. This CDR3 region has 12 residues. Germline values: CDR1 LNHDA, CDR2 SQIVND (reference sequence). DNA for the CDR3: TGTGCCACTTCAGGGGTCTACACTGAAGCTTTCTTT. Translation gives CATSGVYTEAFF.

The chain couples TRBV6-2 or TRBV6-3 to TRBJ1-4; 7 bases are a match to TRBD1. This CDR3 contains 16 residues. With 4 bases clipped from V and 0 bases from J, the junction kept 5 bases outside the gene matches. Germline assignment: CDR1 MNHEY and CDR2 SVGEGT. CDR3 nucleotides: TGTGCCAGCAGTTTACAGGGGTTTGCAACTAATGAAAAACTGTTTTTT. Translated, it gives CASSLQGFATNEKLFF.

The chain uses TRBV11-2 and TRBJ1-1, with 9 bases lining up with TRBD1. Losses at the gene ends were 5 bases for V and 6 bases for J; bases not matched to a gene: 4. This CDR3 spans 13 amino acids. CDR1 and CDR2 from the germline V gene are SGHAT and FQNNGV. CDR3 sequence reads: CASSPGTGSEAFF. DNA for the CDR3: TGTGCCAGCAGCCCCGGGACAGGGTCTGAAGCTTTCTTT.

The table lists this clonotype with many counts. This rearrangement joins TRBV28 to TRBJ2-1; 7 positions agree with TRBD1. After removal of 4 bases from V and 6 bases from J, the junction contained 6 bases not matched to a gene. From germline, CDR1 is MDHEN and CDR2 SYDVKM. This CDR3 region has 14 residues. The CDR3, as DNA: TGTGCCAGCAGTTCCCGGACAGGCCTCAATGAGCAGTTCTTC. It codes for CASSSRTGLNEQFF.

This clonotype appeared a few times. The CDR3 DNA is TGTGCCAGCAGTGAAATACTCCAAGATACGCAGTATTTT. Translation: CASSEILQDTQYF. The V gene is TRBV6-1, the J gene TRBJ2-3; D is undetermined. This CDR3 has 13 amino acids. Deletions cut 2 bases from V and 5 bases from J, with 8 bases between. Looked up from germline, CDR1 is MNHNS and CDR2 is SASEGT.

J is TRBJ2-3 and V is TRBV30, with D maybe TRBD2 (6 bases). CDR1 and CDR2 from the germline V gene are GTSNPN and SVGIG (reference sequence). The ends were cut back, 5 bases at V and 0 bases at J, with 12 bases in the middle. There are 14 residues in the CDR3. DNA for the CDR3: TGTGCCTGGGGGGGGAGGTATAGCACAGATACGCAGTATTTT. Translating gives CAWGGRYSTDTQYF.

Ten or more counts support this clonotype. V and J are TRBV5-5 and TRBJ2-5; D could derive from TRBD1 or TRBD2 (5 bases each). This CDR3 has 14 residues. With 7 bases removed from V and 4 bases from J, the gap between germline ends came to 17 bases. CDR1 is SGHKS and CDR2 is YYEKEE in the germline V gene (reference sequence). CDR3 protein: CASLVSRDGETQYF. CDR3 coding DNA: TGTGCCAGCCTTGTCAGTCGGGACGGAGAGACCCAGTACTTC.

This clonotype was found many times. The V call is TRBV27, the J call TRBJ2-1, with 10 bases matching TRBD1. Unmatched junction bases numbered 9, after V lost 5 bases and J lost 8 bases. The CDR3 runs 15 residues. Germline CDR1 reads MNHEY; CDR2 reads SMNVEV (reference sequence). CDR3 sequence (DNA): TGTGCCAGCAGTAGACCGGGACAGGGGATCGATGAGCAGTTCTTC. Protein: CASSRPGQGIDEQFF.

The chain joins TRBV5-1 to TRBJ2-1; D not certain. Germline loops: CDR1 SGHRS, CDR2 YFSETQ. V lost 2 bases and J 10 bases, leaving 13 bases between the germline ends. This CDR3 has 13 amino acids. The CDR3 is CASSLISSGEQFF. CDR3 nucleotide sequence: TGCGCCAGCAGCTTAATATCCTCCGGGGAGCAGTTCTTC.

This clonotype was seen ten or more times. This rearrangement joins TRBV28 to TRBJ2-3; TRBD1 matches 7 bases. The end of the DNA is better explained by TRBJ2-5, so the J call may be wrong. CDR3 size: 16 residues. Germline V CDR1 and CDR2: MDHEN, SYDVKM. DNA of the CDR3: TGTGCCAGCAGTTCAGGACAGGACCGCCTGCGAGAGACCCAGTACTTC. This codes for CASSSGQDRLRETQYF.

This clonotype was observed a handful of times. The chain joins TRBV20-1 to TRBJ2-5; 7 bases line up with TRBD1. V lost 3 bases and J lost 2; bases outside the gene matches: 6. This CDR3 is 14 amino acids long. Germline CDR1 is DFQATT and CDR2 is SNEGSKA (reference sequence). CDR3 nucleotides: TGCAGTGCTAGGGAGACAGGGACACAAGAGACCCAGTACTTC. Translation: CSARETGTQETQYF.

This clonotype was detected ten times or more. V usage is TRBV9 and J usage is TRBJ1-1; 8 nucleotides line up with TRBD1. The germline V gene has CDR1 SGDLS and CDR2 YYNGEE. The CDR3 is made up of 14 amino acids. V lost 3 bases and J lost 5; bases outside the gene matches: 6. CDR3 in amino acids: CASSGQGRGTEAFF. The CDR3 nucleotides read TGTGCCAGCAGCGGACAGGGGCGGGGAACTGAAGCTTTCTTT.

The sample holds many counts of this clonotype. The V gene is TRBV24-1, the J gene TRBJ2-1; D is possibly TRBD2 (6 bases). Trimming pared 4 bases from V and 0 bases from J, leaving 9 bases between. This CDR3 contains 15 residues. Germline V gene data show CDR1 as KGHDR and CDR2 as SFDVKD. CDR3 nucleotides: TGTGCCACCAGTGAATACGGGAGCTCCTACAATGAGCAGTTCTTC. This translates into CATSEYGSSYNEQFF.

This chain links TRBV3-1 with TRBJ2-7; D might be TRBD1 or TRBD2, each matching 5 bases. Germline V gene sequence: CDR1 LGHDT, CDR2 YNNKEL (reference sequence). Trimming cost V 4 bases and J 3 bases, with 19 bases left between them. The CDR3 runs 16 residues. The CDR3 is CASSPTSTGRSYEQYF. DNA for the CDR3: TGTGCCAGCAGCCCCACATCGACGGGACGAAGCTACGAGCAGTACTTC.

There are a few counts of this clonotype. V gene TRBV28 combines with J gene TRBJ2-2; 8 bases agree with TRBD2. Germline V gene sequence: CDR1 MDHEN, CDR2 SYDVKM. Trimming removed 7 bases from V and 1 base from J; junction bases left unmatched: 5. CDR3 length: 15 residues. In nucleotides, the CDR3 is TGTGCCAGCATCGATAGCGGGGTGAACACCGGGGAGCTGTTTTTT. This codes for CASIDSGVNTGELFF.

This clonotype appeared many times. The chain is built from TRBV7-9 and TRBJ1-1; D unclear. Trimming removed 1 base from V and 7 bases from J, with 4 bases in between. CDR3 size: 11 residues. CDR1 and CDR2 (germline): SEHNR, FQNEAQ (reference sequence). The CDR3 DNA sequence: TGTGCCAGCAGCTTAGACCTTGAAGCTTTCTTT. This sequence encodes CASSLDLEAFF.

This clonotype was recorded at least ten times. The chain uses TRBV5-1 and TRBJ2-3; 7 bases are a match to TRBD2. The CDR3 is 15 amino acids. Germline V gene sequence: CDR1 SGHRS, CDR2 YFSETQ. The ends lost 0 bases at V and 4 bases at J; junction bases unmatched: 5. The CDR3 coding sequence is TGCGCCAGCAGCTTGGGGGAGGGCCAAGCAGATACGCAGTATTTT. Its protein is CASSLGEGQADTQYF.

This clonotype was recorded at least ten times. The chain joins TRBV5-6 to TRBJ1-1; TRBD1 matches 10 bases. This CDR3 comprises 16 residues. J gave up 5 bases and V 2 bases, and 9 bases lay outside the gene matches. Per germline, CDR1 SGHDT and CDR2 YYEEEE. The CDR3 DNA reads as TGTGCCAGCAGCTTACTTGACAGGGGGCGGGGTACTGAAGCTTTCTTT. Translation gives CASSLLDRGRGTEAFF.

The chain joins TRBV5-4 to TRBJ2-7; 9 nucleotides align to TRBD2. The CDR3 length is 15 residues. Germline loops: CDR1 SGHNT, CDR2 YYREEE (reference sequence). V was clipped by 0 bases and J by 3 bases; unmatched bases: 4. The CDR3 nucleotides are TGTGCCAGCAGCTTGGGGGCGGGAGGGCTCTACGAGCAGTACTTC. Its translation: CASSLGAGGLYEQYF.

Turning to this clonotype: At one of its ends the junction is not consistent with the germline gene, which may arise from a read error. This chain joins TRBV3-1 and TRBJ2-1; D call uncertain. The CDR3 has 13 residues. Germline-derived CDR1 and CDR2 are LGHDT and YNNKEL (reference sequence). The CDR3, as DNA: TGTGCCAGCAGCCCGAGCTCCTACAATGAGCGGTTCTTC. This sequence encodes CASSPSSYNERFF.

This clonotype was picked up many times. This chain uses TRBV3-1 with TRBJ1-4, with D perhaps TRBD1 (5 bases). This CDR3 region has 19 residues. Germline loops: CDR1 LGHDT, CDR2 YNNKEL (reference sequence). V was shortened by 3 bases and J by 0 bases, with 20 bases between the two germline ends. This chain's CDR3 is CASSQDMAMDLATNEKLFF. CDR3 nucleotide sequence: TGTGCCAGCAGCCAGGACATGGCGATGGACTTAGCAACTAATGAAAAACTGTTTTTT.

This clonotype was seen ten or more times. The chain has TRBV7-2 and TRBJ2-3; TRBD1 matches at 8 bases. V was clipped by 2 bases and J by 1 base; unmatched bases: 5. Germline V CDR1 and CDR2: SGHTA, FQGNSA. This CDR3 has 16 residues. CDR3 nucleotides: TGTGCCAGCAGCTTATGGGCGGGACAGGGCACAGATACGCAGTATTTT. It specifies CASSLWAGQGTDTQYF. The full variable domain, rest sourced from reference TRBV7-2 and TRBJ2-3, is GAGVSQSPSNKVTEKGKDVELRCDPISGHTALYWYRQSLGQGLEFLIYFQGNSAPDKSGLPSDRFSAERTGGSVSTLTIQRTQQEDSAVYLCASSLWAGQGTDTQYFGPGTRLTVL.

The chain links TRBV19 to TRBJ1-4; 7 bases are shared with TRBD1. Germline CDR1 is LNHDA and CDR2 is SQIVND (reference sequence). V was pared by 3 bases and J by 5 bases, with 9 bases of the junction left unmatched. This CDR3 is 16 amino acids long. The CDR3 DNA sequence: TGTGCCAGTAGTATCGTCCCGGGACAGAGGAATGAAAAACTGTTTTTT. Its protein is CASSIVPGQRNEKLFF.

This clonotype was seen at least ten times. The rearrangement joins TRBV20-1 to TRBJ1-5; D remains ambiguous. The CDR3 is made up of 14 amino acids. Trimming removed 0 bases from V and 0 bases from J, with 6 bases in between. Germline lookup yields CDR1 DFQATT and CDR2 SNEGSKA (reference sequence). For the CDR3, the DNA is TGCAGTGCTAGAGATTTAAGTAGCAATCAGCCCCAGCATTTT. Encoded protein: CSARDLSSNQPQHF.

This clonotype was recorded a few times. The chain couples TRBV9 to TRBJ2-3; 9 bases are a match to TRBD2. Germline loops: CDR1 SGDLS, CDR2 YYNGEE. The CDR3 totals 15 residues. J lost 2 bases, V lost 6 bases, and 7 bases had no gene match. CDR3 amino acids: CASNPSGEITDTQYF. The CDR3 nucleotides are TGTGCCAGCAACCCTAGCGGGGAGATCACAGATACGCAGTATTTT.

This clonotype has a handful of counts. V gene TRBV7-9 combines with J gene TRBJ2-1; 9 positions agree with TRBD2. The germline V gene has CDR1 SEHNR and CDR2 FQNEAQ (reference sequence). Germline trimming cut 5 bases from V and 7 bases from J; bases unmatched to any gene: 12. This CDR3 region has 16 residues. The CDR3 protein is CASSPRNSGRGNEQFF. The CDR3 DNA is TGTGCCAGCAGCCCTAGGAATAGCGGGAGAGGTAATGAGCAGTTCTTC.

This clonotype was recorded at least ten times. The chain couples TRBV2 to TRBJ1-6; no firm D call. The CDR3 runs 14 residues. The germline V gene encodes CDR1 SNHLY and CDR2 FYNNEI. V lost 3 bases and J lost 9, with 12 bases in between. This CDR3 is CASSESLASSPLHF. CDR3 nucleotides: TGTGCCAGCAGTGAGAGCTTGGCGTCTTCACCCCTCCACTTT.

The rearrangement links TRBV24-1 to TRBJ2-5, with TRBD2 identical over 14 bases. J lost 7 bases, V lost 3 bases, and 12 bases had no gene match. Germline V lookup: CDR1 KGHDR, CDR2 SFDVKD. CDR3 length equals 18 residues. The CDR3 sequence is CATSDPTGTSGSLATQYF. CDR3 DNA: TGTGCCACCAGTGATCCAACCGGGACTAGCGGGAGTTTGGCGACCCAGTACTTC.

This clonotype was found a few times. The CDR3 nucleotides read TGTGCCAGCAGTTATGTACTGGCGGGATTAGCCAAAAACATTCAGTACTTC. Its protein product is CASSYVLAGLAKNIQYF. The V gene is TRBV6-5, the J gene TRBJ2-4, with D possibly being TRBD2 (6 bases). Germline V lookup: CDR1 MNHEY, CDR2 SVGAGI. Trimming shortened V by 3 bases and J by 0 bases, and 15 bases separated the two germline ends. The CDR3 consists of 17 residues.

This clonotype occurred many times. This chain connects TRBV12-3 or TRBV12-4 to TRBJ2-1; maybe TRBD2 (5 bases). With 4 bases removed from V and 0 bases from J, the gap between germline ends came to 22 bases. This CDR3 spans 19 amino acids. The CDR3 DNA follows: TGTGCCAGCAGTTCAAGCATACCTTTCGGGAAGAGCTCCTACAATGAGCAGTTCTTC. Translating gives CASSSSIPFGKSSYNEQFF.

This clonotype was seen repeatedly, ten times or more. V is TRBV6-5 and J is TRBJ2-7, with a tentative D call TRBD1 (6 bases). This CDR3 region has 15 residues. In germline, CDR1 is MNHEY, CDR2 SVGAGI. V lost 2 bases and J lost 3, with 14 bases in between. CDR3 region: CASSYGQGSLYEQYF. CDR3 DNA: TGTGCCAGCAGTTACGGGCAGGGGAGCCTCTACGAGCAGTACTTC.

This clonotype has just a few counts. V and J are TRBV11-3 and TRBJ2-3; TRBD2 matches at 13 bases. The CDR3 extends over 20 amino acids. Germline V gene data show CDR1 as SGHNT and CDR2 as YENEEA. Trimming cost V 2 bases and J 4 bases; bases outside gene matches: 15. The DNA for the CDR3 is TGTGCCAGCAGCTTACCCGGACTAGCGGGAGAACGGGTGTTTCCAGATACGCAGTATTTT. Translating it yields CASSLPGLAGERVFPDTQYF.